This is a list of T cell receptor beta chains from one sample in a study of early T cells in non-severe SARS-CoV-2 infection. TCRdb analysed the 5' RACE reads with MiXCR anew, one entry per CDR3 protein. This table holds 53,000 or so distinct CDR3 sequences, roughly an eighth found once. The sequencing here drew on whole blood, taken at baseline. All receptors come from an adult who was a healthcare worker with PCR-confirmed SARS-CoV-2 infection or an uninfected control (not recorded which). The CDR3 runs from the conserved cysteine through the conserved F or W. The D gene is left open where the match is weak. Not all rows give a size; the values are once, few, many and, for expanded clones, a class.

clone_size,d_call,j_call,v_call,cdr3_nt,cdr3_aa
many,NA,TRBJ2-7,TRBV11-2,TGTGCCAGCAGCTTATTGGACAGTCGCGAGCAGTACTTC,CASSLLDSREQYF
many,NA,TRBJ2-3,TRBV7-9,TGTGCCAGCAGCTTAGATTGGGGGATCCGCACAGATACGCAGTATTTT,CASSLDWGIRTDTQYF
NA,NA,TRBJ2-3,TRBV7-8,TGTGCCAGCAGCCCGGCTGGGGGCGCGAGGAGCACAGATACGCAGTATTTT,CASSPAGGARSTDTQYF
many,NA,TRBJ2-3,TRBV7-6,TGTGCCAGCAGCTTAGCGGGATCGGTCCTTAGCACAGATACGCAGTATTTT,CASSLAGSVLSTDTQYF
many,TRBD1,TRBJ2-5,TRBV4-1,TGCGCCAGCAGCCAAGTGGGGACAGGGATCAGAGAGACCCAGTACTTC,CASSQVGTGIRETQYF
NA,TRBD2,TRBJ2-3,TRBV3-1,TGTGCCAGCAGCCCTCTAGCGGACACAGATACGCAGTATTTT,CASSPLADTDTQYF
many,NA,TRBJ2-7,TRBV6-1,TGTGCCAGCAGTGATCAATTCACCGACGAGCAGTACTTC,CASSDQFTDEQYF
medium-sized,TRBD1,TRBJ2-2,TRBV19,TGTGCCAGTAGTTCGGGACAGGGGCGCACCGGGGAGCTGTTTTTT,CASSSGQGRTGELFF
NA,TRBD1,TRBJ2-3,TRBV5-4,TGTGCCAGCAGCCCCACCGGGGGCAGGGGGCTTCGGAAAAAGGACACAGATACGCAGTATTTT,CASSPTGGRGLRKKDTDTQYF
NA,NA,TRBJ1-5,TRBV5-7,TGTGCCAGCAGCTTGCGTGTCAGGAATCAGCCCCAGCATTTT,CASSLRVRNQPQHF
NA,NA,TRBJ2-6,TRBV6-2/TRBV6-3,TGTGCCAGCAGTCACCCCGCGGTCTCTGGGGCCAACGTCCTGACTTTC,CASSHPAVSGANVLTF
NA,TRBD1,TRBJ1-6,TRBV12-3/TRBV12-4,TGTGCCAGCAGTTTCGGGGACAGTAATTCACCCCTCCACTTT,CASSFGDSNSPLHF
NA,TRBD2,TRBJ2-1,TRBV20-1,TGCAGTGCTACCAGCTATCCAGGACTAGCGGACTACAATGAGCAGTTCTTC,CSATSYPGLADYNEQFF
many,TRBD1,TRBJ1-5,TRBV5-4,TGTGCCAGCAGCTTTGGAGGGGGCAGGCAGCCCCAGCATTTT,CASSFGGGRQPQHF
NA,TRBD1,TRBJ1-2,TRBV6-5,TGTGCCAGCAGTCGCACCGGGACAGGGGGCGTCGCTAACTATGGCTACACCTTC,CASSRTGTGGVANYGYTF
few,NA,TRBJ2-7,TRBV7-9,TGTGCCAGCAGCCCTAGCCGGGCCAAGCCCTACGAGCAGTACTTC,CASSPSRAKPYEQYF
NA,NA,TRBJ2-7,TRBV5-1,TGCGCCAGCAGCTTAGGGGACTCCCGGGTCACCTACGAGCAGTACTTC,CASSLGDSRVTYEQYF
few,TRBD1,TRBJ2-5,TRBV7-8,TGTGCCAGCATCTCCTCCCGACAGGGTTGGGAGACCCAGTACTTC,CASISSRQGWETQYF
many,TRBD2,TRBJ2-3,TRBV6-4,TGTGCCAGCAGTGACACAGCGGGAGGCACAGATACGCAGTATTTT,CASSDTAGGTDTQYF
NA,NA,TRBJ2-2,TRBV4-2,TGTGCCAGCAGCCAAGGGAACACCGGGGAGCTGTTTTTT,CASSQGNTGELFF
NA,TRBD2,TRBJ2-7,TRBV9,TGTGCCAGCAGCGTACGTAGCGGGGCGACCTACGAGCAGTACTTC,CASSVRSGATYEQYF
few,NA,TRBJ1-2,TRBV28,TGTGCCAGCAGTTCTGGGGTAATCGGCTACACCTTC,CASSSGVIGYTF
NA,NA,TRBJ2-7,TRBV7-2,TGTGCCAGCAGCTCCCAAACACATTACTCCGAGCAGTACTTC,CASSSQTHYSEQYF
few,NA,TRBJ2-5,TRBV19,TGTGCCAGTACAAAGAACTTACAAGAGACCCAGTACTTC,CASTKNLQETQYF
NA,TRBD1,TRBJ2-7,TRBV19,TGTGCCAGTAGTACTAACCCGACAGGGCTCCGCGAGCAGTACTTC,CASSTNPTGLREQYF
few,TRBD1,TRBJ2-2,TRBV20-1,TGCAGTGCTAGCGGGGGACAGGGCGCCGGGGAGCTGTTTTTT,CSASGGQGAGELFF